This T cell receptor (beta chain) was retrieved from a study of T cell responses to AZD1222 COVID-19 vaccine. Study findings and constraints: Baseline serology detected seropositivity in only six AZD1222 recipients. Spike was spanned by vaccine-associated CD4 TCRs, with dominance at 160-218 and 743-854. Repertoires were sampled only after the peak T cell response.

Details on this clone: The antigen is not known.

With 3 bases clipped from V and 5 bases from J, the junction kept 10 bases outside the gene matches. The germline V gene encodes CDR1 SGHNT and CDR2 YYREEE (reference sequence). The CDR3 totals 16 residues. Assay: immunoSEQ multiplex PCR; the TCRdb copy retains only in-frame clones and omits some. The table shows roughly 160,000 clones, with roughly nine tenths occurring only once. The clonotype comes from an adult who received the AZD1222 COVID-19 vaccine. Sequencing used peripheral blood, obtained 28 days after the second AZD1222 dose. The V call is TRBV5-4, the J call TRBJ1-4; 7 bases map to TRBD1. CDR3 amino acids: CASSWGTVSPNEKLFF. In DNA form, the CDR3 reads TGTGCCAGCAGCTGGGGGACAGTGTCACCGAATGAAAAACTGTTTTTT.